This TCR beta chain was recovered during a study of cytomegalovirus exposure and HLA in healthy donors. The study, taken as a whole, reports: Later analysis found that TCR beta chains associated with HLA were more clonally expanded than other, equally common chains. The classifier reportedly diagnosed cytomegalovirus status with high sensitivity and specificity.

Details on this clone: Its antigen is not known.

PCR amplification relied on 60 Vbeta primers (plus 13 Jbeta primers). Repertoires were generated with immunoSEQ multiplex PCR, while TCRdb's copy carries only in-frame clones and drops some. This sample has roughly 160,000 clones, with about 80% found just once. Germline V gene data show CDR1 as SEHNR and CDR2 as FQNEAQ (reference sequence). The V segment lost 2 bases and the J segment 4 bases; nucleotides outside the gene matches: 6. This CDR3 region has 16 residues. The sequenced sample was PBMCs. This chain uses TRBV7-9 with TRBJ2-3, with 10 bases matching TRBD2. This receptor was identified in a man aged 30 to 45 in good health and CMV-seronegative. CDR3 residues: CASSLSLAGVADTQYF. The CDR3 bases are TGTGCCAGCAGCTTATCTCTAGCGGGAGTGGCAGATACGCAGTATTTT.